This T cell receptor (beta chain) derives from a study of beta chain features in type 1 diabetes. The authors reverse transcribed all of the isolated RNA, so sequencing captured expressed TCRB transcripts. TCRdb's copy holds only in-frame clones and misses some; the assay was immunoSEQ multiplex PCR. The sample holds under 200,000 clones, about 9.1% seen once. The CDR3 length is 12 residues. From germline, CDR1 is WSHSY and CDR2 SAAADI. The ends were cut back, 7 bases at V and 9 bases at J, with 13 bases in the middle. General observations from the study: Sampled from patients, naive, central memory and Treg TCRB repertoires appeared more similar than those sampled from healthy donors. Diminished insertions and augmented deletions at VDJ junctions characterized type 1 diabetes patients.

This clone was seen a handful of times. As yet, its antigen is unknown. Input material: central memory CD4+ T cells from blood. The receptor's source is a woman younger than 35 in good health. This chain uses TRBV10-2 with TRBJ2-1; the D gene is possibly TRBD1 (5 bases). CDR3 residues: CASNDWQGEQFF. CDR3 coding DNA: TGCGCCAGCAACGACTGGCAGGGTGAGCAGTTCTTC.